This T cell receptor delta chain originates from a study of gamma delta lymphoproliferative disorders and STAT genes. Study background: At least 50 ng of genomic DNA went into each LymphoTrack Dx TCRG Assay library.

Germline V gene data show CDR1 as GEAIGNYY and CDR2 as EKD. The CDR3 has 15 amino acids. TCRdb re-called the multiplex PCR reads with CATT. The sample holds more than 1,000 delta-chain clones, roughly 1.4% seen once. This clone was observed many times. Its antigen is unknown. This likely stems from a read error, as it lies one base from a far larger clone. Study findings and constraints: Apart from a couple of gamma clonotypes, major patient clonotypes were public.

The receptor sequences were amplified from genomic DNA of peripheral blood mononuclear cells. Sequencing used blood. This receptor was taken from a human donor in good health. This chain links TRDV2 with TRDJ1, with 10 bases identical to TRDD3. For the CDR3, the DNA is TGTGCCCGTGAAGCCCTGGGGGATAACACCGATAAACTCATCTTT. Translating gives CAREALGDNTDKLIF.